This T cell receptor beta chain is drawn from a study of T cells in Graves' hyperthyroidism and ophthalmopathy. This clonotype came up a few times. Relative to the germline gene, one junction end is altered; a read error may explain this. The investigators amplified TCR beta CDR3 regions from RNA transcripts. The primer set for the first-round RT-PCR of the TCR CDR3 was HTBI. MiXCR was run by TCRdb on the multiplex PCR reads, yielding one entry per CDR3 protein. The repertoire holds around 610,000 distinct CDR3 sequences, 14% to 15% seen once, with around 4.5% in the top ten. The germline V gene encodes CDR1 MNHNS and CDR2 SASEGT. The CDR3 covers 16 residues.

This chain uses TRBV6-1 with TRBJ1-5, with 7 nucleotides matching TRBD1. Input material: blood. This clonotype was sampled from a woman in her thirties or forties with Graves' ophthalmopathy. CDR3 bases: TGTGCCAGCAGCCCTCTAGGAACAGGGGAAGCTCAGCCACAGCATTTT. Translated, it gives CASSPLGTGEAQPQHF.